This TCR beta chain was obtained from a study of response to subunit inactivated influenza vaccine. Each CDR3 protein gets one entry after TCRdb re-called the RT-PCR reads with MiXCR. This sample has under 200,000 distinct CDR3 sequences; approximately 11% occur once, and the top ten carry roughly an eighth. This CDR3 is 14 amino acids long. Germline V gene sequence: CDR1 SGHKS, CDR2 YYEKEE (reference sequence). V was trimmed by 2 bases and J by 2 bases, leaving 10 bases between them. This clonotype came up many times. The antigen is undetermined. Study-level findings and limits: With each seasonal influenza vaccination, the authors suggested, few new T cells are recruited.

This chain connects TRBV5-5 to TRBJ2-5; TRBD2 might be the D (6 bases). Sequenced here: non-naive T cells sorted from PBMCs, sampled 45 days after vaccination. This sequence originates from a man in his fifties who received an inactivated influenza vaccine. The CDR3 nucleotides read TGTGCCAGCAGCTTCGGGACTGTACAAGAGACCCAGTACTTC. Translation gives CASSFGTVQETQYF.